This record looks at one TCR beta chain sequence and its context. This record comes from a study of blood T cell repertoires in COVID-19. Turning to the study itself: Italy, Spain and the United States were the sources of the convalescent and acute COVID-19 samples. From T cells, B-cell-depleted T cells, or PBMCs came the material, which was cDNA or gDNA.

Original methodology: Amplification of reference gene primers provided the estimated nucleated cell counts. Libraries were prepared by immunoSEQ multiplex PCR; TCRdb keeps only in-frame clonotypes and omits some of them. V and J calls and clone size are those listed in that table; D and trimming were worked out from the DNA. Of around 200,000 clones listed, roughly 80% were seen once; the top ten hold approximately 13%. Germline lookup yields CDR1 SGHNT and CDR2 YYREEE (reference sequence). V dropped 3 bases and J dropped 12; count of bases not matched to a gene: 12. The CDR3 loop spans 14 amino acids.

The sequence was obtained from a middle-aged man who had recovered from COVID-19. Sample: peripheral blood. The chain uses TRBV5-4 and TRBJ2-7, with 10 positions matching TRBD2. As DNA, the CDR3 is TGTGCCAGCAGCTCCGGGGGGCTAGCGGGAGTCAGGTACTTC. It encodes CASSSGGLAGVRYF.